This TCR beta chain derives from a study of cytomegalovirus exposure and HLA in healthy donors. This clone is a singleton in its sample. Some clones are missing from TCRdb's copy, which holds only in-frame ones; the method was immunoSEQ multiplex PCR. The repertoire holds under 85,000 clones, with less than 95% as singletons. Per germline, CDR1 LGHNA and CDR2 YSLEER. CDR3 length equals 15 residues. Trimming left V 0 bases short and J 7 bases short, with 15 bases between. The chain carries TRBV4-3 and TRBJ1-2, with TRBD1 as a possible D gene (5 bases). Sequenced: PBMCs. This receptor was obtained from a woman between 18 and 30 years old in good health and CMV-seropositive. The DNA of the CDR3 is TGCGCCAGCAGCCAAGAAGGTTATTCAGGGTTTGGCTACACCTTC. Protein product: CASSQEGYSGFGYTF.